What follows describes a single T cell receptor (beta chain). Antigen unknown. Using immunoSEQ multiplex PCR, the repertoire was profiled, and TCRdb retains in-frame clones only, with some absent. The sample consists of about 400,000 clones, 70% to 90% of them appearing once. The sample originates from a study of cytomegalovirus exposure and HLA in healthy donors. Study-level points and caveats: Subsequent analysis found a tendency for first-cohort TCR clusters to co-occur within the roughly 130 validation repertoires.

V was trimmed by 4 bases and J by 6 bases, leaving 18 bases between them. The CDR3 is made up of 15 amino acids. Germline V gives CDR1 SNHLY, CDR2 FYNNEI. The genes are TRBV2 and TRBJ1-2; D unclear. Sequenced input: PBMCs. The sequence was obtained from a young woman in good health and CMV-seronegative. CDR3 amino acids: CASSVRRAIRDGYTF. The DNA for the CDR3 is TGTGCCAGCAGTGTCCGGAGGGCCATTCGTGATGGCTACACCTTC.